Below, 27 T cell receptor beta chains from the same sample are listed, as sequenced in a study of shared clonotypes between healthy human individuals. TCRdb's table, derived via immunoSEQ multiplex PCR, lists solely in-frame clones and lacks some. Altogether about 1.5 million clones are present, over 95% being singletons, with the ten largest covering approximately 1.1%. The sequenced sample consisted of naive CD4+ T cells sorted from blood. The sample's subset: CD45RA+ positively selected. The receptors stem from a man aged 30 to 39 in good health.

The rearrangement joins TRBV5-1 to TRBJ2-5; 7 bases match TRBD2. Per germline, CDR1 SGHRS and CDR2 YFSETQ. The CDR3 runs 14 residues. V trimming: 6 bases; J trimming: 5 bases; junction bases outside the gene matches: 10. For the CDR3, the DNA is TGCGCCAGCATGGCGGGAGTAGTGAGGGAGACCCAGTACTTC. It codes for CASMAGVVRETQYF.

The chain recombines TRBV7-8 with TRBJ1-1; D may be TRBD1 (5 bases). Per the germline V gene, CDR1 is SGHVS and CDR2 is FQNEAQ. This CDR3 is 16 amino acids long. Between the trimmed V and J ends, which lost 6 bases and 0 bases, there was a span of 17 bases. The CDR3 loop reads CASSQRTLTLNTEAFF. The CDR3 nucleotides are TGTGCCAGCAGTCAACGGACACTTACCCTGAACACTGAAGCTTTCTTT.

Only one count was recorded for this clone. The chain combines TRBV5-1 with TRBJ1-2, with D possibly being TRBD1 (6 bases). CDR1 and CDR2 from the germline V gene are SGHRS and YFSETQ. Trimming removed 3 bases at V and 3 bases at J, with 18 bases between. This CDR3 region has 16 residues. The CDR3 region has the DNA TGCGCCAGCAGCTACCGGGACACAACAAAGGACTATGGCTACACCTTC. It codes for CASSYRDTTKDYGYTF.

The chain joins TRBV6-6 to TRBJ1-5; 10 bases map to TRBD1. Trimming removed 6 bases from V and 1 base from J; junction bases left unmatched: 6. There are 16 residues in the CDR3. Germline CDR1 MNHNY, CDR2 SVGAGI (reference sequence). In DNA, the CDR3 is TGTGCCAGCAGGTGGACAGGGGGGGGGAGCAATCAGCCCCAGCATTTT. This codes for CASRWTGGGSNQPQHF.

This sequence joins TRBV21-1 and TRBJ2-7; TRBD2 was called by the table and not checked on the DNA. TRBV21-1 is marked as a pseudogene. The CDR3 sequence is 14 residues long. The CDR3 is CASSHPTSAYEQYF. The DNA for the CDR3 is TGTGCCAGCAGTCACCCCACTAGCGCCTACGAGCAGTACTTC.

J is TRBJ2-1 and V is TRBV27; TRBD2 matches at 14 bases. The CDR3 loop spans 15 amino acids. The V segment lost 5 bases and the J segment 8 bases; nucleotides outside the gene matches: 5. The germline gives CDR1 MNHEY, CDR2 SMNVEV (reference sequence). The CDR3 DNA follows: TGTGCCAGCAGTCGACTAGCGGGAGGGGCCGATGAGCAGTTCTTC. This sequence encodes CASSRLAGGADEQFF.

This clone showed up just a few times. The CDR3 nucleotides read TGTGCCACCGGGGGGCTAGCGGGAGGGCCGATGGCCGGGGAGCTGTTTTTT. Protein: CATGGLAGGPMAGELFF. The gene calls are TRBV7-3 and TRBJ2-2; TRBD2 agrees at 12 bases. The CDR3 is made up of 17 amino acids. V was clipped by 10 bases and J by 6 bases; unmatched bases: 15. Germline V gene lookup returns CDR1 SGHTA and CDR2 FQGTGA. The full variable domain, completed using reference TRBV7-3 and TRBJ2-2, is GAGVSQTPSNKVTEKGKYVELRCDPISGHTALYWYRQSLGQGPEFLIYFQGTGAADDSGLPNDRFFAVRPEGSVSTLKIQRTERGDSAVYLCATGGLAGGPMAGELFFGEGSRLTVL.

This clone has at least ten counts. CDR3 amino acids: CASRRQVEAFF. In DNA form, the CDR3 reads TGTGCCAGCCGAAGACAGGTTGAAGCTTTCTTT. V is TRBV2 and J is TRBJ1-1; possible D gene TRBD1, 6 bases. CDR1 is SNHLY, CDR2 FYNNEI, per germline. CDR3 length: 11 residues. Trimming pared 8 bases from V and 7 bases from J, leaving 11 bases between.

This chain connects TRBV10-2 to TRBJ2-2; TRBD2 aligns across 15 bases. The CDR3 totals 19 residues. CDR1 WSHSY and CDR2 SAAADI come from the germline V gene. Germline trimming cut 4 bases from V and 5 bases from J; bases unmatched to any gene: 11. The CDR3 spells CASSGRGLAGGPGTGELFF. CDR3 DNA sequence: TGCGCCAGCAGTGGACGAGGACTAGCGGGAGGGCCGGGAACCGGGGAGCTGTTTTTT.

This chain connects TRBV18 to TRBJ2-2; no reliable D call. V was pared by 4 bases and J by 7 bases, with 7 bases between. This CDR3 comprises 12 residues. Germline CDR1 is KGHSH and CDR2 is LQKENI. The CDR3 region is CASSRTDGELFF. The CDR3 DNA sequence: TGTGCCAGCTCACGTACTGACGGGGAGCTGTTTTTT.

The rearrangement joins TRBV5-1 to TRBJ2-3, with 12 bases lining up with TRBD2. Germline loops: CDR1 SGHRS, CDR2 YFSETQ. CDR3 length: 14 amino acids. V lost 3 bases, J lost 6 bases, and 2 bases stayed unmatched. The CDR3 DNA reads TGCGCCAGCAGCTGGGGACTAGCGGGCGATACGCAGTATTTT. Residues: CASSWGLAGDTQYF.

The chain joins TRBV19 to TRBJ1-2, with 8 bases that match TRBD1. Germline values: CDR1 LNHDA, CDR2 SQIVND (reference sequence). The CDR3 loop spans 14 amino acids. With 5 bases clipped from V and 7 bases from J, the junction kept 9 bases outside the gene matches. CDR3 sequence reads: CASSSDRVVPGYTF. As DNA, the CDR3 is TGTGCCAGTAGTTCGGACAGGGTCGTTCCTGGCTACACCTTC. Full variable domain (rest looked up from reference TRBV19 and TRBJ1-2): DGGITQSPKYLFRKEGQNVTLSCEQNLNHDAMYWYRQDPGQGLRLIYYSQIVNDFQKGDIAEGYSVSREKKESFPLTVTSAQKNPTAFYLCASSSDRVVPGYTFGSGTRLTVV.

The gene calls are TRBV15 and TRBJ2-4, with D hard to call. Germline V lookup: CDR1 LNHNV, CDR2 YYDKDF (reference sequence). V was cut by 3 bases and J by 8 bases, with 8 bases left in between. The CDR3 extends over 12 amino acids. In DNA, the CDR3 is TGTGCCACCAGCAGGGGATGGGACATTCAGTACTTC. Protein product: CATSRGWDIQYF.

The chain combines TRBV19 with TRBJ1-5; possible D gene TRBD1, 5 bases. The length of the CDR3 is 15 residues. CDR1 is LNHDA, CDR2 SQIVND, per germline (reference sequence). Trimming stripped 8 bases from V and 4 bases from J, with 18 bases between. The CDR3 spells CASVRGTGGNQPQHF. The DNA of the CDR3 is TGTGCCAGTGTACGGGGTACAGGCGGGAATCAGCCCCAGCATTTT.

The V gene is TRBV13, the J gene TRBJ2-3, with TRBD2 identical over 10 bases. The CDR3 covers 19 residues. After removal of 10 bases from V and 0 bases from J, the junction contained 19 bases not matched to a gene. Germline loops: CDR1 PRHDT, CDR2 FYEKMQ (reference sequence). This CDR3 reads CATYTGLAGVGGSTDTQYF. The CDR3 region has the DNA TGTGCCACCTATACCGGGCTAGCGGGAGTCGGAGGGAGCACAGATACGCAGTATTTT.

Points on this clone: Other DNA sequences within the sample encode an identical CDR3. The V call is TRBV28, the J call TRBJ2-7; D not certain. Germline assignment: CDR1 MDHEN and CDR2 SYDVKM. V lost 6 bases and J 3 bases, leaving 9 bases between the germline ends. This CDR3 has 12 amino acids. In DNA form, the CDR3 reads TGTGCCAGCAGCCTAAAGTTCTACGAGCAGTACTTC. Residues: CASSLKFYEQYF. The full variable domain, rest sourced from reference TRBV28 and TRBJ2-7, is DVKVTQSSRYLVKRTGEKVFLECVQDMDHENMFWYRQDPGLGLRLIYFSYDVKMKEKGDIPEGYSVSREKKERFSLILESASTNQTSMYLCASSLKFYEQYFGPGTRLTVT.

The chain employs TRBV9 and TRBJ1-2; no firm D call. The CDR3 has 14 residues. The V end lost 3 bases, the J end lost 8 bases, and 17 bases lay between the germline ends. The V gene's germline CDR1 is SGDLS and CDR2 YYNGEE. This CDR3 is CASSATALGRGYTF. The DNA of the CDR3 is TGTGCCAGCAGCGCCACGGCTTTGGGAAGAGGCTACACCTTC.

The gene calls are TRBV28 and TRBJ2-2; 9 nucleotides match TRBD1. This CDR3 is built from 15 residues. Losses at the gene ends were 6 bases for V and 6 bases for J; bases not matched to a gene: 8. Germline assignment: CDR1 MDHEN and CDR2 SYDVKM. The CDR3 DNA follows: TGTGCCAGCAGCGGCGGGGACAGGGAGGCCGGGGAGCTGTTTTTT. Its translation is CASSGGDREAGELFF.

The chain employs TRBV9 and TRBJ2-2; D is unresolved. V was pared by 6 bases and J by 3 bases, with 9 bases between. The CDR3 contains 13 residues. Germline-derived CDR1 and CDR2 are SGDLS and YYNGEE. CDR3 residues: CASTRWDTGELFF. The CDR3 region has the DNA TGTGCCAGCACTCGTTGGGACACCGGGGAGCTGTTTTTT.

This chain links TRBV6-5 with TRBJ1-3, with 7 bases lining up with TRBD1. The V segment lost 2 bases and the J segment 4 bases; nucleotides outside the gene matches: 5. Germline CDR1 MNHEY, CDR2 SVGAGI. The CDR3 is 15 residues long. In DNA, the CDR3 is TGTGCCAGCAGTTACGTGACAGGGTTGGGAAACACCATATATTTT. Amino acids: CASSYVTGLGNTIYF.

Points on this clone: The identical CDR3 is also encoded by other nucleotide sequences in the sample. The chain joins TRBV6-5 to TRBJ2-7; D ambiguous. V was cut by 6 bases and J by 4 bases, with 10 bases left in between. Germline CDR1 MNHEY, CDR2 SVGAGI. This CDR3 is built from 12 residues. The CDR3 loop is CASSQGRYEQYF. The CDR3 DNA reads TGTGCCAGCAGCCAAGGACGGTACGAGCAGTACTTC.

This clone was observed a few times. The rearrangement links TRBV6-1 to TRBJ1-2; no reliable D call. Trimming took off 3 bases at V and 7 bases at J, with 12 bases between the two ends. There are 13 residues in the CDR3. Germline values: CDR1 MNHNS, CDR2 SASEGT. CDR3 nucleotides: TGTGCCAGCAGTGAGAAACCGACCGGTGGCTACACCTTC. It encodes CASSEKPTGGYTF.

To note about this clone: The sample carries other DNA sequences with the same CDR3. The CDR3 sequence is CASSLVGSYEQYF. In DNA form, the CDR3 reads TGCGCCAGCAGCTTGGTCGGGAGCTACGAGCAGTACTTC. The gene calls are TRBV5-1 and TRBJ2-7; D might be TRBD2 (6 bases). The CDR3 covers 13 residues. Trimming removed 0 bases from V and 3 bases from J, with 7 bases in between. The V gene's germline CDR1 is SGHRS and CDR2 YFSETQ.

The chain carries TRBV29-1 and TRBJ2-3, with a possible D match to TRBD1 (5 bases). Trimming shortened V by 1 base and J by 5 bases, and 10 bases separated the two germline ends. The CDR3 has 13 residues. From germline, CDR1 is SQVTM and CDR2 ANQGSEA. CDR3 in DNA: TGCAGCGTTGAAGTTGGAAGGGGAGATACGCAGTATTTT. This translates into CSVEVGRGDTQYF.

This clone occurred once. The chain uses TRBV29-1 and TRBJ2-1; the D gene could be TRBD1 or TRBD2 (5 bases each). Trimming cost V 3 bases and J 1 base, with 13 bases left between them. Looked up from germline, CDR1 is SQVTM and CDR2 is ANQGSEA. The length of the CDR3 is 15 residues. The CDR3 nucleotides read TGCAGCGTTGAGGGGGAACAGGCATCCTACAATGAGCAGTTCTTC. Its translation: CSVEGEQASYNEQFF.

The V and J genes are TRBV19 and TRBJ1-5, with 10 nucleotides matching TRBD1. The germline CDR1 and CDR2 sequences are LNHDA and SQIVND (reference sequence). The CDR3 is 16 residues long. V was pared by 3 bases and J by 7 bases, with 9 bases of the junction left unmatched. CDR3 sequence reads: CASSINLRTGGQPQHF. The CDR3 DNA reads as TGTGCCAGTAGTATTAATTTGCGGACAGGGGGACAGCCCCAGCATTTT.

Details on this clone: At the DNA level, this CDR3 is encoded by other sequences in the same sample as well. J is TRBJ2-5 and V is TRBV2; D gene ambiguous. Trimming left V 2 bases short and J 5 bases short, with 6 bases between. This CDR3 has 12 amino acids. Germline loops: CDR1 SNHLY, CDR2 FYNNEI. In DNA, the CDR3 is TGTGCCAGCAGTGAACGGGTGGAGACCCAGTACTTC. Translated: CASSERVETQYF. The full variable domain, in which reference TRBV2 and TRBJ2-5 provide the parts outside the CDR3, is EPEVTQTPSHQVTQMGQEVILRCVPISNHLYFYWYRQILGQKVEFLVSFYNNEISEKSEIFDDQFSVERPDGSNFTLKIRSTKLEDSAMYFCASSERVETQYFGPGTRLLVL.